The clone carrying this T cell receptor beta chain occurred a few times. Its antigen is currently unknown. It was with a sample-barcoded 5' primer and a J-beta primer mix that a second PCR of about 6 to 11 cycles was run. TCRdb analysed the 5' RACE reads with MiXCR anew, one entry per CDR3 protein. The data contain around 1.7 million distinct CDR3 sequences, approximately 28% of them singletons. The sample originates from a study of blood T cells in healthy people across ages. Study details: Per every two T cells, about one barcoded beta molecule was captured by template switching. Study findings and constraints: Unsorted PBMC material precluded a definitive naive versus antigen-experienced comparison. Strong correlation was found linking TCR beta diversity to naive T cell percentage.

CDR3 length: 14 amino acids. Germline values: CDR1 LGHDT, CDR2 YNNKEL (reference sequence). Trimming removed 4 bases at V and 12 bases at J, with 19 bases between. Donors ranged from roughly 6 to 100 years old and were healthy Caucasians in Russia. This TCR came from a woman in her 30s in good health. The chain recombines TRBV3-1 with TRBJ2-1, with TRBD1 as a possible D gene (6 bases). Sequencing input: blood. The DNA of the CDR3 is TGTGCCAGCAGCCTAAGGGGACAACAGGGCGGGCAGTTCTTC. Protein sequence: CASSLRGQQGGQFF.